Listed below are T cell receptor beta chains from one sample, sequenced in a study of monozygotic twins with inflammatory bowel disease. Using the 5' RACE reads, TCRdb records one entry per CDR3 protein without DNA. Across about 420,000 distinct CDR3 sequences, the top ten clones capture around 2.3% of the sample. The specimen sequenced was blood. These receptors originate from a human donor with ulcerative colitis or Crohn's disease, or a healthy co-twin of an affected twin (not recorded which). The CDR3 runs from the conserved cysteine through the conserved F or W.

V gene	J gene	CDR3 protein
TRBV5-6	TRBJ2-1	CASSTIAGVRNEQFF
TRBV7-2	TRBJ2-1	CASSLERRGIYNEQFF
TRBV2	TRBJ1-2	CASSFLAGGYTF
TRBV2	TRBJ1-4	CASSARTGGNEKLFF
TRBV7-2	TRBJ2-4	CASSLGGGFAKNIQYF
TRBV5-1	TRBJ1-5	CASSFGEGQPQHF
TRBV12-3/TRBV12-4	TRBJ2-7	CASSFFGTSVREQYF
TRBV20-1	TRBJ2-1	CSARDRQGYNEQFF
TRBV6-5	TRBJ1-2	CASSDRAYGYTF
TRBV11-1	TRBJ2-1	CASSQWGRQKSVSYNEQFF
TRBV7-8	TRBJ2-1	CASSLAKLAGGVQFF
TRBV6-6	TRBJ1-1	CASSARDNTEAFF
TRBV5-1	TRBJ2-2	CASGGTAVNTGELFF
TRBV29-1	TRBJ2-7	CSVPGTGWSEQYF
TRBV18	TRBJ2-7	CASSPNAGGYEQYF
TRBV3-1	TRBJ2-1	CASSLRSGGRGPEFF
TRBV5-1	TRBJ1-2	CASSLAGEDYGYTF
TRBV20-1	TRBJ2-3	CSARLGGSADTQYF
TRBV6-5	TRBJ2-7	CASSYSNRAYEQYF
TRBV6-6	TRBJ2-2	CASSPLIGELFF
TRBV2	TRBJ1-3	CASMGQGVGNTIYF
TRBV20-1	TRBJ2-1	CSATTGLYRNEQFF
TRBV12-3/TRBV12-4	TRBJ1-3	CAVSLLSGNTIYF
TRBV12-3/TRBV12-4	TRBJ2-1	CASGGGRAYNEQFF
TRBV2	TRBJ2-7	CASSGGTPTYEQYF
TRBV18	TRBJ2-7	CASSVMASGSSSYEQYF